The 8 T cell receptor beta chains below come from one sample, sequenced in a study of siplizumab effects on memory and regulatory T cells. Sequenced by immunoSEQ multiplex PCR; TCRdb stores in-frame clones only, minus some. The top ten hold around 0.6% of the sample, which has some 100,000 clones, about 95% seen once. The sequenced sample consisted of Tregs sorted from blood. The receptors come from a human donor in good health.

This chain links TRBV5-6 with TRBJ2-7; 8 bases line up with TRBD2. V dropped 2 bases and J dropped 6; count of bases not matched to a gene: 10. Germline assignment: CDR1 SGHDT and CDR2 YYEEEE. The length of the CDR3 is 15 residues. The CDR3 loop is CASSFPGLGVSEQYF. The CDR3 coding sequence is TGTGCCAGCAGCTTCCCGGGACTAGGAGTCTCCGAGCAGTACTTC.

DNA of the CDR3: TGTGCCAGTAGTAAGGGGGGACAGATGTTCACCGGGGAGCTGTTTTTT. It encodes CASSKGGQMFTGELFF. This rearrangement joins TRBV19 to TRBJ2-2; a possible D gene is TRBD1 (7 bases). Trimming took 4 bases from V and 4 from J, leaving 16 bases between them. There are 16 residues in the CDR3. CDR1 is LNHDA, CDR2 SQIVND, per germline (reference sequence).

V and J are TRBV21-1 and TRBJ2-3; whether TRBD1, the table's D call, matches the DNA was not checked. TRBV21-1 is marked as a pseudogene. The CDR3 loop spans 15 amino acids. The CDR3, as DNA: TGTGCCAGCAGCAAAGGGGCCCATACAACAGATACGCAGTATTTT. It yields the protein CASSKGAHTTDTQYF.

This rearrangement joins TRBV15 to TRBJ2-3, with D maybe TRBD1 (6 bases). The ends were cut back, 8 bases at V and 2 bases at J, with 14 bases in the middle. CDR1 is LNHNV, CDR2 YYDKDF, per germline (reference sequence). The CDR3 has 14 residues. The CDR3 nucleotides are TGTGCCACCGCTGCAGGGGACCTCACAGATACGCAGTATTTT. It codes for CATAAGDLTDTQYF.

The chain uses TRBV7-9 and TRBJ1-4; D unclear. CDR1 is SEHNR, CDR2 FQNEAQ, per germline (reference sequence). V lost 5 bases to trimming and J lost 5 bases, with 21 bases between them. This CDR3 has 17 amino acids. CDR3 in DNA: TGTGCCAGCAGCACCCATCCCCCACAGACTCTAAATGAAAAACTGTTTTTT. Translated: CASSTHPPQTLNEKLFF.

This clone was picked up one time. The V call is TRBV2, the J call TRBJ1-1; D is possibly TRBD1 (5 bases). Germline CDR1 and CDR2: SNHLY and FYNNEI. The CDR3 extends over 14 amino acids. The V and J ends lost 4 bases and 3 bases respectively, with 12 bases between them. CDR3 sequence: CASSVSGLDTEAFF. The CDR3 DNA follows: TGTGCCAGCAGTGTATCAGGGTTGGACACTGAAGCTTTCTTT.

V and J are TRBV7-2 and TRBJ2-1; 10 bases fit TRBD1. CDR1 and CDR2 from the germline V gene are SGHTA and FQGNSA. The CDR3 consists of 16 residues. The trim removed 5 bases at V and 7 bases at J, leaving 11 bases unmatched. The DNA for the CDR3 is TGTGCCAGCAGCCGAATGGGACAGGGGACCACTAATGAGCAGTTCTTC. Translated, it gives CASSRMGQGTTNEQFF.

The chain combines TRBV11-2 with TRBJ2-5, with D perhaps matching TRBD1 or TRBD2 (5 bases each). The V gene lost 3 bases and the J gene lost 7 bases, with 18 bases spanning the gap. The V gene's germline CDR1 is SGHAT and CDR2 FQNNGV. The CDR3 is 15 residues long. Here the CDR3 DNA reads TGTGCCAGCAGCTTCTCGGGAACCAGGGAAGGGACCCAGTACTTC. This encodes CASSFSGTREGTQYF.